This section outlines one TCR beta chain sequence together with its context. The antigen this receptor binds is unknown. Per-base quality was not reported, and no clone a single base away is much larger than it. This specimen belongs to a study of blood T cell repertoires in COVID-19 (TCRdb year 2020). For context, the study as a whole: Samples covering the acute and convalescent phases of COVID-19 were provided by collaborators in the United States, Italy and Spain. The material from the prospective study consisted of cDNA or gDNA derived from T cells, B-cell-depleted T cells, or PBMCs. A de-identified subject ID, COVID-19 status, age in years and sex were almost always included in the sample metadata. Subjects who had been exposed to COVID-19, were actively infected with it, or had recovered from it provided the deeply sampled blood TCRbeta repertoires that made up the dataset. Where HLA class I and class II types were available, the types were taken from metadata supplied by the sample provider, not from assay-based typing. The repertoires were made available in a free public database intended to serve as a resource for research on the immune response to SARS-CoV-2. Samples were obtained from the ongoing ImmuneRACE study (first 160 participants) and from about 1,300 subjects provided by 6 global collaborators.

Beyond this particular receptor, the publication reports: The amount of clinical and demographic metadata varied by source and participant and was provided uncurated.

The CDR3 runs 14 amino acids, cysteine and phenylalanine included. Just CDR3 DNA is preserved here, 42 bases in frame from base 1. Based on the germline V gene, the CDR1 and CDR2 sequences are MDHEN and SYDVKM. The junction shows trimming of 4 bases on V and 6 bases on J, plus 15 bases between the germline ends. TCRbeta CDR3 regions were amplified from genomic DNA using the immunoSEQ Assay, a bias-controlled multiplex PCR. The authors processed their data as follows. The number of nucleated cells in each sample was estimated from the amplification of reference gene primers within the assay. To quantify the absolute abundance of each unique TCRbeta CDR3 rearrangement, sequence reads were collapsed and filtered. Productive Simpson clonality was computed per sample as the square root of Simpson's diversity index over productive rearrangements. Held by TCRdb, this immuneACCESS table contains in-frame sequences only and omits some clones. Under half of the omission traces to an unresolved V gene where checked; the cause of the rest is unknown. The DNA was the basis for D and trimming; V, J and clone size are from that table. In all, the sample holds roughly 70,000 clones, and about 91% of those were seen once. The ten largest clones capture less than 15% of the sample.

Each collaborating institution followed its own protocols to collect whole blood in K2EDTA tubes. For TCRbeta analysis, collaborator samples were shipped as frozen whole blood, as isolated PBMCs, or as DNA extracted from either sample type. The receptor's source is a human donor with active COVID-19. The donor label of this sample is uncertain. Sequencing used peripheral blood. Recombination connected TRBV28 to TRBJ1-1; the D gene assignment is ambiguous. This receptor carries the CDR3 CASSSQLGYAEAFF. The base sequence is TGTGCCAGCAGTTCACAACTAGGGTACGCTGAAGCTTTCTTT.